Detailed here is one T cell receptor (beta chain). Its antigen is not known. The sample is drawn from a study of cytomegalovirus exposure and HLA in healthy donors. Study-wide context: From HLA-typed donors, an early data release held approximately 85 million unique TCRs.

Between the trimmed V and J ends, which lost 3 bases and 4 bases, there was a span of 19 bases. CDR3 size: 16 residues. Germline CDR1 is SGHNT and CDR2 is YYREEE (reference sequence). PCR involved 60 Vbeta and 13 Jbeta primers. Authors' processing steps: Later, roughly 77 million unique TCR beta chains were counted in an analysis, and some 11 million of them were shared. Data came from immunoSEQ multiplex PCR; TCRdb stores just in-frame clones and leaves some out. Clone size and the V and J calls come from that table; the DNA yielded D and trimming. The table shows some 150,000 clones, with around 80% occurring only once. Overall study findings and caveats: According to a later analysis, donors in an Asian-associated ancestry cluster reportedly had fewer N-insertions than the roughly 660-donor mean. In vitro confirmation showed three CMV-associated chains to be CMV antigen specific.

The sequencing sample was made of PBMCs. J is TRBJ1-1 and V is TRBV5-4; D is perhaps TRBD1 (5 bases). The clonotype was recovered from a female donor in good health and CMV-seronegative. The CDR3 DNA follows: TGTGCCAGCAGCTCCGCAACTCAGCGCGGGGGCACTGAAGCTTTCTTT. This sequence encodes CASSSATQRGGTEAFF.